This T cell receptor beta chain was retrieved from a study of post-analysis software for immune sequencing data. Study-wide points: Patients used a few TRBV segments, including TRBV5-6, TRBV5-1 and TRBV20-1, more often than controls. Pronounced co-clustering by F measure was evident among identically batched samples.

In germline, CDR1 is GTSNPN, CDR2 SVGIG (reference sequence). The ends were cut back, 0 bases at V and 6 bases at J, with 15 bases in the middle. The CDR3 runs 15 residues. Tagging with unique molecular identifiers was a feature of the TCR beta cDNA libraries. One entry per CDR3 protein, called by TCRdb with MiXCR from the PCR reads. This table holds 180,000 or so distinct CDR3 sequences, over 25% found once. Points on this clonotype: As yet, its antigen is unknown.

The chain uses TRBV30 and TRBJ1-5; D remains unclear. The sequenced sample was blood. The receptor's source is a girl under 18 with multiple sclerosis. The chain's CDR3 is CAWSVGAGGRQPQHF. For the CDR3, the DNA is TGTGCCTGGAGTGTAGGTGCAGGTGGGCGTCAGCCCCAGCATTTT.